The 10 T cell receptor beta chains in this list originate from one sample, sequenced in a study of blood T cell repertoires in COVID-19. Assay: immunoSEQ multiplex PCR; the TCRdb copy retains only in-frame clones and omits some. The repertoire holds 350,000 to 400,000 clones, with approximately 90% as singletons. Sequenced material: PBMCs or T cells enriched from blood (not recorded which). Receptor source: a woman between 40 and 50 years old who had been exposed to COVID-19.

Turning to this clone: The identical CDR3 is also encoded by other nucleotide sequences in the sample. The rearrangement links TRBV9 to TRBJ2-1, with 9 bases that match TRBD2. Germline CDR1 is SGDLS and CDR2 is YYNGEE. V gave up 2 bases and J gave up 0 bases; unmatched junction bases: 3. There are 16 residues in the CDR3. The CDR3 is CASSVLAGSSYNEQFF. The CDR3 DNA is TGTGCCAGCAGCGTCCTAGCGGGGAGCTCCTACAATGAGCAGTTCTTC.

The chain links TRBV11-2 to TRBJ1-1; D gene ambiguous. The germline V and J ends were trimmed by 6 bases and 0 bases, with 17 bases remaining between them. Per germline, CDR1 SGHAT and CDR2 FQNNGV. The CDR3 runs to 16 residues. The CDR3 nucleotides are TGTGCCAGCAGTCTTTCCCGGGTGGTGGTGAACACTGAAGCTTTCTTT. Translated: CASSLSRVVVNTEAFF.

This chain links TRBV3-1 (or the pseudogene TRBV3-2) with TRBJ2-5, with 9 bases lining up with TRBD2. This CDR3 has 15 amino acids. The V and J ends lost 2 bases and 2 bases, in that order; junction bases with no gene match: 3. Germline V gene data show CDR1 as LGHDT and CDR2 as YNNKEL (reference sequence). The CDR3 bases are TGTGCCAGCAGCCAACGCGGGAGGGTTCAAGAGACCCAGTACTTC. Protein sequence: CASSQRGRVQETQYF.

The genes are TRBV27 and TRBJ1-2; 7 bases fit TRBD1. Germline lookup yields CDR1 MNHEY and CDR2 SMNVEV (reference sequence). Unmatched junction bases numbered 11, after V lost 5 bases and J lost 8 bases. The CDR3 loop spans 14 amino acids. The CDR3 DNA is TGTGCCAGCAGTGTTTACAGGGGTTTACGGGGCTACACCTTC. Translation gives CASSVYRGLRGYTF.

The V gene is TRBV24-1, the J gene TRBJ2-3; the D gene is possibly TRBD1 (5 bases). The V end was cut by 4 bases, the J end by 5 bases, with 9 bases between. The CDR3 spans 13 residues. CDR1 is KGHDR, CDR2 SFDVKD, per germline. CDR3 in amino acids: CATSDPGQDTQYF. The CDR3, as DNA: TGTGCCACCAGTGACCCAGGGCAAGATACGCAGTATTTT.

The J gene is TRBJ1-2, the V gene TRBV6-5, with D possibly matching TRBD1 (5 bases). V lost 2 bases to trimming and J lost 5 bases, with 18 bases between them. This CDR3 has 16 amino acids. Germline V gene lookup returns CDR1 MNHEY and CDR2 SVGAGI. Here the CDR3 reads CASSYSSREGTYGYTF. The CDR3 bases are TGTGCCAGCAGTTACAGTTCCAGGGAAGGAACGTATGGCTACACCTTC.

The genes are TRBV5-1 and TRBJ2-7, with D perhaps TRBD1 (6 bases). Trimming removed 1 base at V and 0 bases at J, with 14 bases between. Germline CDR1 and CDR2: SGHRS and YFSETQ. The CDR3 is 16 residues long. The chain's CDR3 is CASSLQGTINSYEQYF. The CDR3 DNA is TGCGCCAGCAGCTTGCAGGGGACGATTAACTCCTACGAGCAGTACTTC.

V usage is TRBV6-6 and J usage is TRBJ1-3; D call uncertain. Germline V lookup: CDR1 MNHNY, CDR2 SVGAGI (reference sequence). CDR3 length: 13 residues. The V end lost 7 bases, the J end lost 4 bases, and 11 bases lay between the germline ends. The CDR3 protein is CASTRMEGNTIYF. For the CDR3, the DNA is TGTGCCAGCACCCGGATGGAGGGAAACACCATATATTTT.

The chain is built from TRBV27 and TRBJ1-1; D might be TRBD1 (6 bases). This CDR3 has 13 residues. With 1 base removed from V and 5 bases from J, the gap between germline ends came to 8 bases. Germline V gene data show CDR1 as MNHEY and CDR2 as SMNVEV (reference sequence). CDR3 sequence: CASSLLGGTEAFF. The CDR3 region has the DNA TGTGCCAGCAGTTTATTAGGGGGTACTGAAGCTTTCTTT.

V gene TRBV5-4 combines with J gene TRBJ1-1; 8 bases map to TRBD1. Losses at the gene ends were 4 bases for V and 8 bases for J; bases not matched to a gene: 7. Looked up from germline, CDR1 is SGHNT and CDR2 is YYREEE (reference sequence). The CDR3 sequence is 13 residues long. The CDR3 reads CASSPVGQGEAFF. In DNA, the CDR3 is TGTGCCAGCAGCCCCGTCGGACAGGGAGAAGCTTTCTTT.